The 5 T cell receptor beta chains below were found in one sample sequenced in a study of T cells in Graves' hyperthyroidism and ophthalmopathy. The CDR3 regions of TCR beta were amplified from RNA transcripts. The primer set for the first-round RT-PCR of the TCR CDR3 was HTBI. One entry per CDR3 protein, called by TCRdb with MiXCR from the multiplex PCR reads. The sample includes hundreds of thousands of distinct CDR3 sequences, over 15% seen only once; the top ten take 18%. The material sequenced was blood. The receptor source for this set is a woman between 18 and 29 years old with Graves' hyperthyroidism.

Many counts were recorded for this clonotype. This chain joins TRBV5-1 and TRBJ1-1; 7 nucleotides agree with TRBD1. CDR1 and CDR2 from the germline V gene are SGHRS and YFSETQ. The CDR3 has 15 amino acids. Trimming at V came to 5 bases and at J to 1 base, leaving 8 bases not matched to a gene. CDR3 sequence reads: CASSRPGQQNTEAFF. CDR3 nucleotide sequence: TGCGCCAGCAGTCGACCGGGACAGCAGAACACTGAAGCTTTCTTT.

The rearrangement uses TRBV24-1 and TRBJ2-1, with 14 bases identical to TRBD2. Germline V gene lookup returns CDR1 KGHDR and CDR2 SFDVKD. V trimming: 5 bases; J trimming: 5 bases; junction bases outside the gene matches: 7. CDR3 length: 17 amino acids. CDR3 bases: TGTGCCACCAGTGGTGCCGGACTAGCGGGAGGTGACAATGAGCAGTTCTTC. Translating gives CATSGAGLAGGDNEQFF.

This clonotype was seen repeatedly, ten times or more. CDR3 nucleotide sequence: TGTGCCAGCAGTTTAATTGCGGATCTACCCCCTAAAAGTGAGACCCAGTACTTC. Translating gives CASSLIADLPPKSETQYF. This chain uses TRBV12-3 or TRBV12-4 with TRBJ2-5; D gene unclear. Trimming took off 2 bases at V and 5 bases at J, with 24 bases between the two ends. CDR3 length equals 18 residues.

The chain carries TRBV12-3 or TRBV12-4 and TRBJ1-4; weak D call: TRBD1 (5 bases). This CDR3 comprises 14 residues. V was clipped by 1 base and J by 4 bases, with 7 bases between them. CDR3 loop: CASSLGGVNEKLFF. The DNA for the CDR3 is TGTGCCAGCAGTTTAGGGGGGGTTAATGAAAAACTGTTTTTT.

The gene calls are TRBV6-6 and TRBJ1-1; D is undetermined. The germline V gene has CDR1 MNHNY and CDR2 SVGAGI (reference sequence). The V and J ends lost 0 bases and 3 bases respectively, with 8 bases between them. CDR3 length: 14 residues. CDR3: CASSYSWADTEAFF. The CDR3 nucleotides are TGTGCCAGCAGTTACTCTTGGGCAGACACTGAAGCTTTCTTT.